This TCR beta chain was identified during a study of PD-L1 blockade in urothelial cancer. Repertoires were generated with immunoSEQ multiplex PCR, while TCRdb's copy carries only in-frame clones and drops some. The sample yields 98,000 or so clones, nearly 90% seen once. Time point given: pretreatment peripheral blood. Trimming took off 2 bases at V and 6 bases at J, with 11 bases between the two ends. The CDR3 has 14 residues. Looked up from germline, CDR1 is SGHAT and CDR2 is FQDESV (reference sequence). The source material was PBMCs, sampled around atezolizumab (anti-PD-L1) treatment. The chain is built from TRBV11-1 and TRBJ2-1; tentative D call: TRBD1 (6 bases). This sequence originates from a man aged 55-75 years with urothelial cancer. CDR3 region: CASSLQGTGNEQFF. Here the CDR3 DNA reads TGTGCCAGCAGCTTACAGGGGACGGGCAATGAGCAGTTCTTC.